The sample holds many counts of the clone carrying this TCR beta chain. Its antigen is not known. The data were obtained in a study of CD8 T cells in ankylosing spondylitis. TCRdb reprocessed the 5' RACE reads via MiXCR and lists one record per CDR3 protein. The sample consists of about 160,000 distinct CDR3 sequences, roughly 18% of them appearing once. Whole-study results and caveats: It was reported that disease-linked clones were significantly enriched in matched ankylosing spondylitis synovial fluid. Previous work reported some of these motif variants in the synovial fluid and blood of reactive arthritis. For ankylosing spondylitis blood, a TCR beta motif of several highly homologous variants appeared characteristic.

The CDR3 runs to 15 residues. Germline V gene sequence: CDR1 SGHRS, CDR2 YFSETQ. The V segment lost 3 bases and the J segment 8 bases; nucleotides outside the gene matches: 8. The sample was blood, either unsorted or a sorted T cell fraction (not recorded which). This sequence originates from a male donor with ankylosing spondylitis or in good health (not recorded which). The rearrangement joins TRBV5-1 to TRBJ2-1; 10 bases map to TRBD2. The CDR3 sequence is CASSSASGRLDEQFF. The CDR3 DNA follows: TGCGCCAGCAGCTCGGCTAGCGGGAGACTAGATGAGCAGTTCTTC.